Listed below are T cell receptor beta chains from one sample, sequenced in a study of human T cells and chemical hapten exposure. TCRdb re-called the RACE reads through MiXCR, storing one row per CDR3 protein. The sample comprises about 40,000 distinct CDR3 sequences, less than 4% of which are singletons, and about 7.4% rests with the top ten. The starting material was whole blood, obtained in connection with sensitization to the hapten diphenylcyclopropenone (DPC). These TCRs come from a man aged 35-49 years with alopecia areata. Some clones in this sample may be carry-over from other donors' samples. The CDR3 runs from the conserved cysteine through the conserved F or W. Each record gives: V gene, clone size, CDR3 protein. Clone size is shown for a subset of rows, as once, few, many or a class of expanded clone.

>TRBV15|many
CATSSPPGLAGVEQYF
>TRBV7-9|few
CASSSGESGGTDTQYF
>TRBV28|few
CASSPGWPLSNQPQHF
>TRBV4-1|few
CASSQDFGAQGEQYF
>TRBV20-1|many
CSGGRAAHEQFF
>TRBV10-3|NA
CAISEVRLAGGTQYF
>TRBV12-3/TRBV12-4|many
CASSFSVPRGTQYF
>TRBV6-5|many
CASSSTGSYEQYF
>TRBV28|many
CASSLGRKGTQYF
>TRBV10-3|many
CAISERGAPTGELFF
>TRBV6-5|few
CASSSWKELSTDTQYF
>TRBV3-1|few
CASRGFDTQYF
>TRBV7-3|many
CASSARPAGGPISSYEQYF
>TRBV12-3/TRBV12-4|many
CASSLDRVSGNTIYF
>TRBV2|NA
CASSVGLTNYGYTF
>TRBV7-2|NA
CASSSTASGSQNTQYF
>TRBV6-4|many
CASGPAGGLLNTGELFF
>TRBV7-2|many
CANQPQEGARYGYTF
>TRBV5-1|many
CASSLAPDIPYEQYF
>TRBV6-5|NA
CASSTGTSGNRETQYF
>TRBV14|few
CASSQERGMLYNEQFF
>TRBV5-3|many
CARSCGLAEQETQYF
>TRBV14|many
CAAGAATNQPQHF
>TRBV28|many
CASSRGGTENIQYF
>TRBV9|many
CASSVTSGSAYNEQFF
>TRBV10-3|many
CAISETEGLEQYF
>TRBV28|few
CASKGSNQPQHF
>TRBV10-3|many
CATGGLVHDEQYF